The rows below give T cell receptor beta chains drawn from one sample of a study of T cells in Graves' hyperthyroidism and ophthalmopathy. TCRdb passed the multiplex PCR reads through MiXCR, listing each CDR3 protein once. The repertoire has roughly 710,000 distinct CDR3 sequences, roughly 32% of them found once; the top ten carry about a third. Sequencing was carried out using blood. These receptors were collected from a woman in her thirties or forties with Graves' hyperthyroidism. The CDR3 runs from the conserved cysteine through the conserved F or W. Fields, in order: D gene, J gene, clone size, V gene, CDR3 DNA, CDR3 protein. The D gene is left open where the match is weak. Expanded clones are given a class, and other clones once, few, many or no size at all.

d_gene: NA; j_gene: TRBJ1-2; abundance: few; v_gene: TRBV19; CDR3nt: TGTGCCAGTGCCACCTTGGGGCAGAACTATGGCTACACCTTC; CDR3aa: CASATLGQNYGYTF
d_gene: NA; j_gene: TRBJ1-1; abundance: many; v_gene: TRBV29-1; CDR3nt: TGCAGCGCGGGGCGGCGCGGGGGGACTGAAGCTTTCTTT; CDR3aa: CSAGRRGGTEAFF
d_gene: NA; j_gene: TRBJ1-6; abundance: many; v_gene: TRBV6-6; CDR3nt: TGTGCCAGCAGTTACTCGAGTCCCATTTCACCCCTCCACTTT; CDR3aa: CASSYSSPISPLHF
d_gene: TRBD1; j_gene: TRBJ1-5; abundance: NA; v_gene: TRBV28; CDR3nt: TGTGCCAGCATCAGGACAGGGGATCAGCCCCAGCATTTT; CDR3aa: CASIRTGDQPQHF
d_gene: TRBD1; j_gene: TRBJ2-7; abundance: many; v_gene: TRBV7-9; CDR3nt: TGTGCCAGCAGCGACACCGGGACAGGGGGATGGGAGCAGTACTTC; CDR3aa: CASSDTGTGGWEQYF
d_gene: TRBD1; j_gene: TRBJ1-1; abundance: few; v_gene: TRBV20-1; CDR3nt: TGCAGTGCTAGAGAGGGAGGGGGCTACACTGAAGCTTTCTTT; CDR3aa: CSAREGGGYTEAFF
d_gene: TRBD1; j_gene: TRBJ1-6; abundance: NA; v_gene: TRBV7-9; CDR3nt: TGTGCCAGCAGCCACGACAGGGCATCACCCCTCCACTTT; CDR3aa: CASSHDRASPLHF
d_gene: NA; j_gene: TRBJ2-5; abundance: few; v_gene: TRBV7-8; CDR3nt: TGTGCCAGCAGCTTAGCTTTGCAAAAGCAAGAGACCCAGTACTTC; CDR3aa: CASSLALQKQETQYF
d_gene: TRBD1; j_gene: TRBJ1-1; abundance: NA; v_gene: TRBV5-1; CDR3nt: TGCGCCAGCAGCGTGGCCCAGGGGGTTGCTGAAGCTTTCTTT; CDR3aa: CASSVAQGVAEAFF
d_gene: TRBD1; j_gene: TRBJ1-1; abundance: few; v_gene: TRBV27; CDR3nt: TGTGCCAGCAGTTTACTTCCAACAGGGGCTGAAGCTTTCTTT; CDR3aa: CASSLLPTGAEAFF
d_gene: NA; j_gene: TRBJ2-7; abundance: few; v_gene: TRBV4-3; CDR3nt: TGCGCCAGCAGCCAAGACCGGACATGGACTTACGAGCAGTACTTC; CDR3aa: CASSQDRTWTYEQYF
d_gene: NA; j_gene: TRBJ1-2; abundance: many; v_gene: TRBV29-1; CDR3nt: TGCAGCGTTATTATTAACTATGGCTACACCTTC; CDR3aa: CSVIINYGYTF
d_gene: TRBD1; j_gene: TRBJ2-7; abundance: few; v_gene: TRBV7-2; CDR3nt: TGCGCCAGCAGCCGGGAGGGACAGGGGTTATACGAGCAGTACTTC; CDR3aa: CASSREGQGLYEQYF
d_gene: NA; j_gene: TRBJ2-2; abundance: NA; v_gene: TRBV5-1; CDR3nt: TGCGCCAGCAGCTTGGTAGGAAGGAACACCGGGGAGCTGTTTTTT; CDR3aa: CASSLVGRNTGELFF
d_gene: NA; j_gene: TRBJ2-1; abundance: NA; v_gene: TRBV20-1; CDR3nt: TGCAGTGTTAGGGGTCTAGCGTCCCACAATGAGCAGTTCTTC; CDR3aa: CSVRGLASHNEQFF
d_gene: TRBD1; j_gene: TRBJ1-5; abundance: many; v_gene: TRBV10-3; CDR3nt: TGTGCCATCAGTGAGGCCTCCGACAGGGTAAGCAATCAGCCCCAGCATTTT; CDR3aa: CAISEASDRVSNQPQHF
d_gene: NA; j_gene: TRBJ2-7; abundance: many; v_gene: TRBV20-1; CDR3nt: TGCAGTGCTAGAGATGTGGGAGCGGGCGAGCAGTACTTC; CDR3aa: CSARDVGAGEQYF
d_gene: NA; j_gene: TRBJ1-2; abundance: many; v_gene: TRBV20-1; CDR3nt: TGCAGTGCTATGGGGGTTGGCGGCTACACCTTC; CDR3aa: CSAMGVGGYTF
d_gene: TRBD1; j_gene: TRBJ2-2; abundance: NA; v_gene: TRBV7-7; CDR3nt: TGTGCTAGCAGCCCGCCGACAGGGCCCGGGGAGCTGTTTTTT; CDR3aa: CASSPPTGPGELFF
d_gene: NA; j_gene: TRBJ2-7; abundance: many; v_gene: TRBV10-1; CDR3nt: TGCGCCAGCAGCGACCTGGATTCGGGCCTAAGGGGTTACGAGCAGTACTTC; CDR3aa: CASSDLDSGLRGYEQYF
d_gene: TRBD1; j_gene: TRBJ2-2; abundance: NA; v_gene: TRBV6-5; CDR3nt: TGTGCCAGCAGTAACAGGGGATTGGACACCGGGGAGCTGTTTTTT; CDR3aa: CASSNRGLDTGELFF
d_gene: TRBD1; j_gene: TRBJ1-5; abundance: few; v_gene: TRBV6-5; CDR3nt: TGTGCCAGCCTTCCGAGCACAGGGGTGGTTGTGAATCAGCCCCAGCATTTT; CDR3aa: CASLPSTGVVVNQPQHF
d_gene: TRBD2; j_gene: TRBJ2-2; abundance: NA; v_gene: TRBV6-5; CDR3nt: TGTGCCAGCAGTTACGATGGACTAGGGGTCACCGGGGAGCTGTTTTTT; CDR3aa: CASSYDGLGVTGELFF
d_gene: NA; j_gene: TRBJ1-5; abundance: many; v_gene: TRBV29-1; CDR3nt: TGCAGCGTCCTCCGGGACGGAGATCAGCCCCAGCATTTT; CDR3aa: CSVLRDGDQPQHF
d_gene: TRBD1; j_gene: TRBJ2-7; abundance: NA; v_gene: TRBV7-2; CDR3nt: TGTGCCAGCAGCCAACTACAGGGGGCTGGGGGCGAGCAGTACTTC; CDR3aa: CASSQLQGAGGEQYF
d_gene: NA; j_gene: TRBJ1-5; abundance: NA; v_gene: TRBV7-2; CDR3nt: TGTGCCAGCAGCTGGGATTATTATAGCAATCAGCCCCAGCATTTT; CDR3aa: CASSWDYYSNQPQHF
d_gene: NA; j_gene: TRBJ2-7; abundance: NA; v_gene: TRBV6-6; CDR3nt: TGTGCCAGCAGTTACGAGGTGAGGTCCTACGAGCAGTACTTC; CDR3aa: CASSYEVRSYEQYF
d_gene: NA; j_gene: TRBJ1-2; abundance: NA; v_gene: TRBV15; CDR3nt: TGTGCCACCAGCAGTGAGGGGACCTTACACTATGGCTACACCTTC; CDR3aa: CATSSEGTLHYGYTF
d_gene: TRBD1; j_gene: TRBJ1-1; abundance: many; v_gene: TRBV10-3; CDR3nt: TGTGCCATCAGACGGACAGGTTTGAACACTGAAGCTTTCTTT; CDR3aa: CAIRRTGLNTEAFF
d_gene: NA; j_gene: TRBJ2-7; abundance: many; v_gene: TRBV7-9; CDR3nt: TGTGCCAGCAGCTCCTCGAGCTCCTACGAGCAGTACTTC; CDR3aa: CASSSSSSYEQYF
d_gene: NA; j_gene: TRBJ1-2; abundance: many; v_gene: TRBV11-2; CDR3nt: TGTGCCAGCAGCTTAGTGGCCCTTGGCTACACCTTC; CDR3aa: CASSLVALGYTF
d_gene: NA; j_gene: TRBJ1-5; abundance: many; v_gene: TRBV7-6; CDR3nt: TGTGCCAGCAGCTCGGGACGGAATAGCAATCAGCCCCAGCATTTT; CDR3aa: CASSSGRNSNQPQHF
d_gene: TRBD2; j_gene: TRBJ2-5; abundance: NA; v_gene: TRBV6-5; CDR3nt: TGTGCCAGCAGTTACAGGGTAGCGGGAGAGACCCAGTACTTC; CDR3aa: CASSYRVAGETQYF
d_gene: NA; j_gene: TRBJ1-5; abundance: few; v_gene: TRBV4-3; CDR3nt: TGCGCCAGCAGCCAAGATAGGAAGGCCAGCAGATGGCCCCAGCATTTT; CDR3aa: CASSQDRKASRWPQHF
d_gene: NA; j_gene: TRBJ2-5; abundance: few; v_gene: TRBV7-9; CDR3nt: TGTGCCAGCAGTTTTAGGGGGACACAAGAGACCCAGTACTTC; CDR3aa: CASSFRGTQETQYF
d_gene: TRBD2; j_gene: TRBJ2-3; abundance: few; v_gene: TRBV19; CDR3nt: TGTGCCAGTTCCACCGGGACTAGCGGGCCCAGCACAGATACGCAGTATTTT; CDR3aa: CASSTGTSGPSTDTQYF
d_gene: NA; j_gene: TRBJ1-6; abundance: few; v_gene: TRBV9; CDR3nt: TGTGCCAGCAGCATACAATTACTCTTACCCCATTCACCCCTCCACTTT; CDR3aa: CASSIQLLLPHSPLHF
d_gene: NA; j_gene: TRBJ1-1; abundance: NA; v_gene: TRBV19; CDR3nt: TGTGCCAGTAGTATCTCGTGGCGGGAAGAAGCTTTCTTT; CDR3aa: CASSISWREEAFF
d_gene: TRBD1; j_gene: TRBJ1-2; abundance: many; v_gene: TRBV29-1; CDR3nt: TGCAGCGTTATAGGACAGGGTATTCTGGATGGCTACACCTTC; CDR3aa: CSVIGQGILDGYTF
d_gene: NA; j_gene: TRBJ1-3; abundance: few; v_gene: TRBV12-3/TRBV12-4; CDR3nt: TGTGCCAGCACCGAGGTGGGAAACACCATATATTTT; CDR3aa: CASTEVGNTIYF
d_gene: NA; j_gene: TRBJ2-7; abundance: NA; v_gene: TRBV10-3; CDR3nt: TGTGCCAGCAGTTACTCGCGCAGAACCTACGAGCAGTACTTC; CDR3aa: CASSYSRRTYEQYF